This is a list of T cell receptor beta chains from one sample in a study of cytomegalovirus exposure and HLA in healthy donors. Libraries were prepared by immunoSEQ multiplex PCR; TCRdb keeps only in-frame clonotypes and omits some of them. The sample includes about 260,000 clones, roughly 81% of them seen just once. Sequenced material: PBMCs. The origin of the receptors is a woman in her 40s in good health and CMV-seropositive. Each CDR3 is given with its conserved first and last residue. D genes are given only for firm matches. Only part of the rows carry a size: once, few, many, or a class if the clone is expanded.

v_gene	abundance	j_gene	d_gene	CDR3nt	CDR3aa
TRBV30	-	TRBJ2-4	TRBD1	TGTGCCTGGAGTGTCTCAGGGGGCGGAAACATTCAGTACTTC	CAWSVSGGGNIQYF
TRBV5-4	-	TRBJ2-1	-	TGTGCCAGCAGACCCAGCTCCTACAATGAGCAGTTCTTC	CASRPSSYNEQFF
TRBV18	-	TRBJ2-7	-	TGTGCCAGCTCACGTGAACCGGGACTCTACGAGCAGTACTTC	CASSREPGLYEQYF
TRBV5-3	-	TRBJ1-2	-	TGTGCCAGAAGCCGATACAGTGAATATGGCTACACCTTC	CARSRYSEYGYTF
TRBV7-9	-	TRBJ2-5	TRBD1	TGTGCCAGCAGCTCGGGACAGGGAAAAGAGACCCAGTACTTC	CASSSGQGKETQYF
TRBV10-3	-	TRBJ1-6	TRBD1	TGTGCCATCAGCATGGGGACAGGGGCAATGTCACCCCTCCACTTT	CAISMGTGAMSPLHF
TRBV11-1	-	TRBJ1-2	TRBD1	TGTGCCAGCAGCAAAGACAGGGCGCCTGGCTACACCTTC	CASSKDRAPGYTF
TRBV28	once	TRBJ2-1	TRBD1	TGTGCCAGCAGTCTCAGGGGGAATGAGCAGTTCTTC	CASSLRGNEQFF
TRBV27	-	TRBJ2-7	TRBD2	TGTGCCAGCAGTATCCGACTAGCGGGATACGAGCAGTACTTC	CASSIRLAGYEQYF
TRBV4-3	-	TRBJ2-1	TRBD2	TGCGCCAGCAGCCACTTACTAGCGGGAGGTTACAATGAGCAGTTCTTC	CASSHLLAGGYNEQFF
TRBV18	-	TRBJ1-5	-	TGTGCCAGCTCACCACTTGCTGGGCCGGATCAGCCCCAGCATTTT	CASSPLAGPDQPQHF
TRBV30	-	TRBJ1-1	-	TGTGCCTGGAGTGTATCTCTTTCGTTTGGCGGGACTGAAGCTTTCTTT	CAWSVSLSFGGTEAFF
TRBV11-2	once	TRBJ2-2	-	TGTGCCAGCAGCTTAGACCTCCGGACCGGGGAGCTGTTTTTT	CASSLDLRTGELFF
TRBV7-2	-	TRBJ2-1	TRBD2	TGTGCCAGCAGCGCCTCACTAGCGGGAGGCGGGTATGAGCAGTTCTTC	CASSASLAGGGYEQFF
TRBV4-2	few	TRBJ2-7	TRBD2	TGTGCCAGCAGCCGAGTGGTCAGGGCGGGGGGGGAAACCTACGAGCAGTACTTC	CASSRVVRAGGETYEQYF
TRBV4-1	-	TRBJ2-7	-	TGCGCCAGCAGCCCGGACAGTGTCAATATTGGGCAGTACTTC	CASSPDSVNIGQYF
TRBV14	-	TRBJ2-3	TRBD1	TGTGCCAGCAGCCAAGATTGGACAGGGTTGACAGATACGCAGTATTTT	CASSQDWTGLTDTQYF
TRBV7-6	-	TRBJ2-7	-	TGTGCCAGCAGCACCTCAGGGGCAAGCTACGAGCAGTACTTC	CASSTSGASYEQYF
TRBV19	-	TRBJ2-5	TRBD2	TGTGCCAGTAGTAAATCCCGGACGGGGGGGGAGACCCAGTACTTC	CASSKSRTGGETQYF
TRBV7-2	-	TRBJ2-2	TRBD1	TGTGCCAGCAGCCCGACAGGGGGATGGACCGGGGAGCTGTTTTTT	CASSPTGGWTGELFF
TRBV9	-	TRBJ2-7	-	TGTGCCAGCAGCGTAGGGGTGACAATGTCTTCCCACGAGCAGTACTTC	CASSVGVTMSSHEQYF
TRBV19	-	TRBJ2-7	TRBD2	TGTGCCAGTAGTTCCTCGCGTATTGGGGAGGGCGAGCAGTACTTC	CASSSSRIGEGEQYF
TRBV14	-	TRBJ1-1	-	TGTGCCAGCAGCCAAATACCCATGGACAGAGGGCCTGAAGCTTTCTTT	CASSQIPMDRGPEAFF
TRBV7-9	-	TRBJ2-3	-	TGTGCCAGCAGCTCCCGTCGGGATACGCAGTATTTT	CASSSRRDTQYF
TRBV11-2	-	TRBJ1-6	-	TGTGCCAGCAGCTTAGATATCGGGCAGGGTGGCTCACCCCTCCACTTT	CASSLDIGQGGSPLHF
TRBV4-3	-	TRBJ2-1	TRBD2	TGCGCCAGCAGCCAAGATCTAGCGGGAGGGGGCTACAATGAGCAGTTCTTC	CASSQDLAGGGYNEQFF
TRBV30	-	TRBJ2-1	-	TGTGCCTGGAGTGTACAGGGAGAGCAGTTCTTC	CAWSVQGEQFF
TRBV4-2	-	TRBJ1-1	-	TGTGCCAGCAGCCAAGAGGGCAGTGAAGCTTTCTTT	CASSQEGSEAFF
TRBV7-2	-	TRBJ2-7	TRBD1	TGTGCCAGCAGCTTAGGTCAGACAGGGGGCGAGCAGTACTTC	CASSLGQTGGEQYF
TRBV4-2	few	TRBJ2-1	-	TGTGCCAGCAGCCAAGATCGAGGCAGTACTGGCTCCTACAATGAGCAGTTCTTC	CASSQDRGSTGSYNEQFF
TRBV7-2	-	TRBJ2-3	TRBD2	TGTGCCAGCAGCTTAGGACTAGCGTCTAGCACAGATACGCAGTATTTT	CASSLGLASSTDTQYF
TRBV5-5	once	TRBJ2-3	TRBD2	TGTGCCAGCAGCCCGGGCGGGGGAGACGCAGATACGCAGTATTTT	CASSPGGGDADTQYF
TRBV11-1	-	TRBJ2-2	-	TGTGCCAGCAGCCCCCGGCGCGGGAACACCGGGGAGCTGTTTTTT	CASSPRRGNTGELFF
TRBV29-1	once	TRBJ2-7	-	TGCAGCGTTGCGTCCCAAACTTACGAGCAGTACTTC	CSVASQTYEQYF
TRBV9	-	TRBJ1-2	-	TGTGCCAGCAAGCCAGGGGTCTCAAGTGGCTATGGCTACACCTTC	CASKPGVSSGYGYTF
TRBV11-3	-	TRBJ2-1	TRBD2	TGTGCCAGCAGCCCGCCGGGACTAGCGGGGGGTGAGCAGTTCTTC	CASSPPGLAGGEQFF
TRBV4-3	-	TRBJ1-2	-	TGCGCCAGCAGCCAAGATAAGGGGCACAACTATGGCTACACCTTC	CASSQDKGHNYGYTF
TRBV6-1	-	TRBJ2-7	TRBD2	TGTGCCAGCAGTGTGGGGACTAGCGGGTTCTACGAGCAGTACTTC	CASSVGTSGFYEQYF
TRBV5-1	-	TRBJ2-7	-	TGCGCCAGCAGCTTGGGGCAAATGACCTACGAGCAGTACTTC	CASSLGQMTYEQYF
TRBV6-6	-	TRBJ2-1	TRBD2	TGTGCCAGCAGTTCCTCGCTTGCTAGCGGCAATGAGCAGTTCTTC	CASSSSLASGNEQFF
TRBV5-1	-	TRBJ2-5	TRBD1	TGCGCCAGCAACACAGGGGCGGGAGAGACCCAGTACTTC	CASNTGAGETQYF
TRBV28	once	TRBJ2-1	-	TGTGCCAGCAGCTCCCAGGGGGGCGCGAGTAATGAGCAGTTCTTC	CASSSQGGASNEQFF
TRBV6-1	-	TRBJ2-1	-	TGTGCCAGCAGTGGGTTCGGGAGTGGTTCCTACAATGAGCAGTTCTTC	CASSGFGSGSYNEQFF
TRBV7-2	once	TRBJ2-7	TRBD2	TGTGCCAGCAGCGAGCTAGCGGACCTTTATTACGAGCAGTACTTC	CASSELADLYYEQYF
TRBV19	-	TRBJ2-7	-	TGTGCCAGGACGACTCCCGTGGACGAGCAGTACTTC	CARTTPVDEQYF
TRBV5-4	-	TRBJ2-3	TRBD2	TGTGCCAGCAGCTCCGCAGGACTAGCGGGAGCTGATACAGATACGCAGTATTTT	CASSSAGLAGADTDTQYF